This is a list of T cell receptor beta chains from one sample in a study of PD-L1 blockade in urothelial cancer. The assay was immunoSEQ multiplex PCR, and TCRdb's table has in-frame clones only and misses some. The table shows approximately 45,000 clones, with approximately 85% occurring only once. The material was PBMCs, obtained around atezolizumab (anti-PD-L1) treatment. These receptors were collected from a man between 50 and 59 years old with urothelial cancer. CDR3s include the opening cysteine and the closing phenylalanine or tryptophan. A D gene is named only where the DNA matches it firmly. Size is omitted from some rows. Given values are once, few, many or a class for expanded clones.

>TRBD1|16|-|TRBJ1-2|TRBV7-9
CASSLEGQGARYGYTF
TGTGCCAGCAGCTTAGAGGGACAGGGGGCGCGCTATGGCTACACCTTC
>TRBD1|13|-|TRBJ2-7|TRBV5-4
CASSLAGTGDQYF
TGTGCCAGCAGCTTGGCTGGGACAGGGGATCAGTACTTC
>TRBD2|18|-|TRBJ2-7|TRBV30
CAWELAGAVGTVPYEQYF
TGTGCCTGGGAACTAGCGGGGGCGGTCGGGACTGTTCCCTACGAGCAGTACTTC
>TRBD1|12|-|TRBJ2-2|TRBV14
CASRGQGGELFF
TGTGCCAGCAGGGGACAGGGCGGGGAGCTGTTTTTT
>TRBD1|16|-|TRBJ1-1|TRBV5-1
CASSLGSGGLGTEAFF
TGCGCCAGCAGCTTGGGTTCAGGGGGATTAGGCACTGAAGCTTTCTTT
>TRBD2|15|-|TRBJ2-1|TRBV19
CASKDGRLSYNEQFF
TGTGCCAGTAAGGACGGGAGGCTCTCCTACAATGAGCAGTTCTTC
>TRBD2|15|-|TRBJ2-2|TRBV4-1
CASSQGAGSAGELFF
TGCGCCAGCAGCCAAGGAGCGGGATCGGCCGGGGAGCTGTTTTTT
>TRBD1|14|-|TRBJ2-7|TRBV18
CASSPPTGMYEQYF
TGTGCCAGCTCACCACCGACAGGGATGTACGAGCAGTACTTC
>-|14|few|TRBJ1-6|TRBV14
CASSQETWDSPLHF
TGTGCCAGCAGCCAAGAGACATGGGATTCACCCCTCCACTTT
>-|14|-|TRBJ1-4|TRBV19
CASSNGGREEKLFF
TGTGCCAGTAGTAACGGGGGGCGAGAAGAAAAACTGTTTTTT
>-|18|-|TRBJ2-6|TRBV18
CASSPFPPDAVGANVLTF
TGTGCCAGCTCACCCTTTCCACCTGACGCGGTTGGGGCCAACGTCCTGACTTTC
>TRBD1|15|-|TRBJ2-1|TRBV5-5
CASRQLPQGNNEQFF
TGTGCCAGCAGGCAACTGCCACAGGGGAACAATGAGCAGTTCTTC
>-|12|-|TRBJ1-2|TRBV28
CASSGGGLDYTF
TGTGCCAGCAGCGGGGGGGGTTTAGACTACACCTTC
>TRBD1|13|-|TRBJ1-1|TRBV10-1
CASTGTVNTEAFF
TGCGCCAGCACTGGGACAGTGAACACTGAAGCTTTCTTT
>TRBD1|12|-|TRBJ1-2|TRBV7-3
CASNRGGYGYTF
TGTGCCAGCAACAGGGGGGGTTATGGCTACACCTTC
>-|13|few|TRBJ2-1|TRBV13
CASSLGQDNEQFF
TGTGCCAGCAGCTTAGGGCAGGACAATGAGCAGTTCTTC
>TRBD1|15|-|TRBJ2-1|TRBV18
CASSEGQGGYNEQFF
TGTGCCAGCTCCGAGGGACAGGGGGGATACAATGAGCAGTTCTTC
>-|14|-|TRBJ1-3|TRBV18
CASSRDTSGNTIYF
TGTGCCAGCTCGAGGGATACCTCTGGAAACACCATATATTTT
>-|14|-|TRBJ2-7|TRBV7-2
CASSLAEVSYEQYF
TGTGCCAGCAGCTTAGCGGAGGTGAGCTACGAGCAGTACTTC
>-|16|-|TRBJ1-5|TRBV19
CASSIQAGQGNQPQHF
TGTGCCAGTAGTATACAGGCAGGCCAGGGCAATCAGCCCCAGCATTTT
>TRBD2|18|-|TRBJ2-3|TRBV27
CASSLTGGSGRHTDTQYF
TGTGCCAGCAGTCTGACGGGGGGTAGCGGGAGGCACACAGATACGCAGTATTTT
>-|12|-|TRBJ1-3|TRBV19
CATRGSGNTIYF
TGTGCCACACGGGGGTCTGGAAACACCATATATTTT
>-|12|-|TRBJ2-3|TRBV30
CAWSVSTDTQYF
TGTGCCTGGAGTGTCTCCACAGATACGCAGTATTTT
>TRBD1|16|few|TRBJ2-2|TRBV7-2
CASSLPTGANTGELFF
TGTGCCAGCAGCTTACCGACAGGGGCGAACACCGGGGAGCTGTTTTTT
>TRBD2|17|once|TRBJ2-1|TRBV7-6
CASSLISGRRSYNEQFF
TGTGCCAGCAGCCTAATTAGCGGGAGAAGGTCCTACAATGAGCAGTTCTTC
>-|16|-|TRBJ1-1|TRBV10-2
CASRTGRQGGNTEAFF
TGCGCCAGCAGAACAGGGAGACAAGGTGGGAACACTGAAGCTTTCTTT
>TRBD2|18|-|TRBJ2-2|TRBV7-3
CASSLAGSGRVGTGELFF
TGTGCCAGCAGCTTAGCTGGTAGCGGGAGGGTCGGCACCGGGGAGCTGTTTTTT
>TRBD2|18|once|TRBJ2-3|TRBV28
CASSLGRFATSVTDTQYF
TGTGCCAGCAGTTTAGGTCGGTTCGCGACTAGCGTCACAGATACGCAGTATTTT
>-|16|-|TRBJ1-5|TRBV4-2
CASSQEGGRSGQPQHF
TGTGCCAGCAGCCAAGAGGGGGGTCGTTCGGGTCAGCCCCAGCATTTT
>-|11|-|TRBJ2-7|TRBV10-3
CAIKGQYEQYF
TGTGCCATCAAAGGACAGTACGAGCAGTACTTC
>TRBD1|13|medium-sized|TRBJ1-1|TRBV2
CATHSDRGAGAFF
TGTGCCACCCACTCGGACAGGGGCGCGGGGGCTTTCTTT
>TRBD1|18|-|TRBJ2-5|TRBV13
CASSLRGQGFTGTETQYF
TGTGCCAGCAGCTTAAGGGGACAGGGGTTTACCGGTACGGAGACCCAGTACTTC
>TRBD2|14|-|TRBJ2-7|TRBV5-1
CASSPQSGSYEQYF
TGCGCCAGCAGCCCACAGAGCGGGAGTTACGAGCAGTACTTC
>-|15|-|TRBJ1-5|TRBV5-4
CASSIQGEGNQPQHF
TGTGCCAGCAGCATACAGGGAGAGGGGAATCAGCCCCAGCATTTT
>TRBD2|15|-|TRBJ2-1|TRBV27
CASSLSLAGYNEQFF
TGTGCCAGCAGTTTAAGCCTAGCGGGATACAATGAGCAGTTCTTC
>-|14|-|TRBJ1-1|TRBV5-1
CASSLDLTGTEAFF
TGCGCCAGCAGCTTGGACCTGACAGGCACTGAAGCTTTCTTT
>TRBD1|15|-|TRBJ1-5|TRBV6-6
CASSPGQGSNQPQHF
TGTGCCAGCAGTCCCGGACAGGGCAGCAATCAGCCCCAGCATTTT
>-|12|-|TRBJ2-7|TRBV25-1
CASTNQGHEQYF
TGTGCCAGCACGAACCAGGGTCACGAGCAGTACTTC
>-|15|once|TRBJ2-2|TRBV9
CASSVEPEGTGELFF
TGTGCCAGCAGCGTAGAACCTGAGGGCACCGGGGAGCTGTTTTTT
>-|13|few|TRBJ1-2|TRBV5-1
CASSLELDYGYTF
TGCGCCAGCAGCTTAGAGTTGGACTATGGCTACACCTTC
>-|12|once|TRBJ2-1|TRBV4-2
CASSQVEVQQFF
TGTGCCAGCAGCCAAGTCGAGGTCCAGCAGTTCTTC
>TRBD1|14|-|TRBJ2-3|TRBV29-1
CSVRTGWSTDTQYF
TGCAGCGTCCGGACAGGCTGGAGCACAGATACGCAGTATTTT
>TRBD1|15|-|TRBJ1-5|TRBV5-1
CASSLGQGAGQPQHF
TGCGCCAGCAGCTTGGGACAGGGGGCAGGTCAGCCCCAGCATTTT
>-|15|-|TRBJ2-4|TRBV27
CASSPLVDTKNIQYF
TGTGCCAGCAGTCCTCTAGTAGATACCAAAAACATTCAGTACTTC
>-|15|-|TRBJ1-1|TRBV10-1
CASSESMQGQTEAFF
TGCGCCAGCAGTGAGTCGATGCAGGGGCAAACTGAAGCTTTCTTT
>TRBD1|15|-|TRBJ2-3|TRBV7-9
CASSPRQGGLDTQYF
TGTGCCAGCAGCCCTCGACAGGGGGGTTTAGATACGCAGTATTTT
>TRBD1|15|-|TRBJ1-2|TRBV2
CVSETGGSPLGGYTF
TGTGTCAGCGAAACAGGGGGAAGTCCCTTGGGAGGCTACACCTTC
>-|14|-|TRBJ2-2|TRBV5-1
CASSWNLDSGELFF
TGCGCCAGCAGCTGGAACCTGGACAGCGGGGAGCTGTTTTTT
>TRBD1|16|-|TRBJ2-2|TRBV12-5
CASEDAGTGYAGELFF
TGTGCTAGCGAAGATGCCGGGACAGGGTATGCCGGGGAGCTGTTTTTT
>-|13|-|TRBJ2-3|TRBV29-1
CSAVGGSTDTQYF
TGCAGCGCTGTGGGGGGAAGCACAGATACGCAGTATTTT
>TRBD2|15|once|TRBJ2-1|TRBV6-1
CASSEVGGRGYEQFF
TGTGCCAGCAGTGAAGTAGGCGGGAGGGGCTATGAGCAGTTCTTC
>TRBD1|15|-|TRBJ1-5|TRBV2
CASSRQGGNKGPQHF
TGTGCCAGCAGTCGACAGGGGGGCAACAAGGGGCCCCAGCATTTT
>TRBD2|14|-|TRBJ2-1|TRBV19
CASSASLAGDEQFF
TGTGCCAGTAGTGCATCCCTAGCGGGAGATGAGCAGTTCTTC
>-|16|-|TRBJ2-5|TRBV25-1
CASSPSAGFGGETQYF
TGTGCCAGCAGTCCCTCGGCAGGCTTCGGCGGGGAGACCCAGTACTTC
>TRBD2|13|-|TRBJ2-5|TRBV19
CASSLGGAETQYF
TGTGCCAGTAGTCTCGGGGGGGCGGAGACCCAGTACTTC
>-|15|-|TRBJ1-1|TRBV30
CAWSGAGQGTTEAFF
TGTGCCTGGAGTGGGGCCGGGCAGGGGACCACTGAAGCTTTCTTT
>-|15|-|TRBJ2-1|TRBV7-8
CASSSSTGSFNEQFF
TGTGCCAGCAGCTCCTCCACCGGGTCCTTCAATGAGCAGTTCTTC